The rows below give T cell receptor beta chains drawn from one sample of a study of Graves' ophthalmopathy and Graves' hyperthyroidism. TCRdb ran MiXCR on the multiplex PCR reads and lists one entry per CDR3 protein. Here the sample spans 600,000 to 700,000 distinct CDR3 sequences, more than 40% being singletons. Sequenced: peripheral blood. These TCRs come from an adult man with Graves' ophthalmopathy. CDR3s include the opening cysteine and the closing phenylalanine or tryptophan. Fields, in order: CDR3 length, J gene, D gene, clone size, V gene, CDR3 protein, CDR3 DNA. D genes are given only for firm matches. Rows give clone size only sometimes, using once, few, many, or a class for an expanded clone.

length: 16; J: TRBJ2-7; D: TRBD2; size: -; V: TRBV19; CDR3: CASIRRLAGGSYEQYF; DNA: TGTGCCAGCATCCGACGACTAGCGGGAGGATCCTACGAGCAGTACTTC
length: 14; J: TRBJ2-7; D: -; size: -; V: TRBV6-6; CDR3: CASSYSRESYEQYF; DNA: TGTGCCAGCAGTTACAGTCGGGAATCCTACGAGCAGTACTTC
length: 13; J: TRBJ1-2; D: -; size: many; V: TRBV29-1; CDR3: CSVEGGALYGYTF; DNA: TGCAGCGTTGAAGGAGGGGCACTCTATGGCTACACCTTC
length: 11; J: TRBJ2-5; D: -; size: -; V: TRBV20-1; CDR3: CRPQTGQTQYF; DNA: TGCAGGCCACAGACAGGACAGACCCAGTACTTC
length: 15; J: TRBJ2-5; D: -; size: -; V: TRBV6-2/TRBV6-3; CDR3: CASTPGSSRVETQYF; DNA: TGTGCCAGCACCCCTGGGTCCAGCCGTGTGGAGACCCAGTACTTC
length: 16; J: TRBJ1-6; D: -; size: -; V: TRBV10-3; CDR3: CAIQMLEGLDNSPLHF; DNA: TGTGCCATCCAGATGCTAGAGGGGTTAGATAATTCACCCCTCCACTTT
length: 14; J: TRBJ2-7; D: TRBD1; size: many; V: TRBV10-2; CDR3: CASSEVRGLYEQYF; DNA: TGCGCCAGCAGTGAGGTCAGGGGGTTATACGAGCAGTACTTC
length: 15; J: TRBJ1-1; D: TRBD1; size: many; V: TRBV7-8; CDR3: CASSYRDRFATEAFF; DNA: TGTGCCAGCAGCTACCGGGACAGGTTTGCCACTGAAGCTTTCTTT
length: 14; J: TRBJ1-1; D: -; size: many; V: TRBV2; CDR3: CASIQGDLDTEAFF; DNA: TGTGCCAGCATACAGGGAGATTTGGACACTGAAGCTTTCTTT
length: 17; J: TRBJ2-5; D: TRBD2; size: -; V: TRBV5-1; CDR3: CASSPGLAVGPQETQYF; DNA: TGCGCCAGCAGCCCGGGACTAGCGGTAGGGCCCCAGGAGACCCAGTACTTC
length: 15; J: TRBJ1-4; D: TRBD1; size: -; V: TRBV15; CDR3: CATSNSGQALEKLFF; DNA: TGTGCCACCAGCAACTCGGGACAGGCACTTGAAAAACTGTTTTTT
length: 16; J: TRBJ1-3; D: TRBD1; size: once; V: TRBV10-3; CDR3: CAISEPGTASGNTIYF; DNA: TGTGCCATCAGTGAGCCAGGGACAGCCTCTGGAAACACCATATATTTT
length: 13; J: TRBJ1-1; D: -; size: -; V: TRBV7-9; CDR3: CASSVTSAGEAFF; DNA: TGTGCCAGCAGCGTTACTAGCGCCGGGGAAGCTTTCTTT
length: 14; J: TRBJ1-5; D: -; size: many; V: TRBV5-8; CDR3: CASSLAMGYQPQHF; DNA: TGTGCCAGCAGCTTGGCCATGGGTTATCAGCCCCAGCATTTT
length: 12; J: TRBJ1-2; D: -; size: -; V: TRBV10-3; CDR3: CAISEQGNGYTF; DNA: TGTGCCATCAGTGAGCAGGGAAATGGCTACACCTTC
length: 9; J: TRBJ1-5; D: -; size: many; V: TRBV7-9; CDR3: CAGLRAQHF; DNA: TGTGCCGGATTACGGGCCCAGCATTTT
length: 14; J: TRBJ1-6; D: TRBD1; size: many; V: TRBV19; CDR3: CASSVDREASPLHF; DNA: TGTGCCAGTAGCGTGGACAGGGAGGCTTCACCCCTCCACTTT
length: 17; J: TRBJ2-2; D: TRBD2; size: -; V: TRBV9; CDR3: CASSPRPAGGADGELFF; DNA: TGTGCCAGCAGCCCCCGGCCCGCGGGGGGGGCTGACGGGGAGCTGTTTTTT
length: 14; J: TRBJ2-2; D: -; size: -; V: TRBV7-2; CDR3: CASSWTANTGELFF; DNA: TGTGCCAGCAGCTGGACAGCGAACACCGGGGAGCTGTTTTTT
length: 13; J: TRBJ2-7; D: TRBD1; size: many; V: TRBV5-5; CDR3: CASSFRDRTLQYF; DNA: TGTGCCAGCAGCTTCCGGGACAGGACTCTGCAGTACTTC
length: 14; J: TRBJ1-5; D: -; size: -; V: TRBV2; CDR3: CASIGGSGVRPQHF; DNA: TGTGCCAGCATCGGGGGGTCAGGCGTTCGGCCCCAGCATTTT
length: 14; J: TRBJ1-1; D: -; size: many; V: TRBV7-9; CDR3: CAGSSGTTNTEAFF; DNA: TGTGCCGGATCATCCGGGACAACAAACACTGAAGCTTTCTTT
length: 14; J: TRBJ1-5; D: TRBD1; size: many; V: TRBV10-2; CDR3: CASSGDRVEQPQHF; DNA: TGCGCCAGCAGCGGGGACAGGGTAGAGCAGCCCCAGCATTTT
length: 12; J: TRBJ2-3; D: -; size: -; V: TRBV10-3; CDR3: CAISIEGDPQYF; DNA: TGTGCCATCAGTATCGAGGGGGATCCGCAGTATTTT
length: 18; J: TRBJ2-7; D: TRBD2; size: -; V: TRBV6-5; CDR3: CASSDWTSGGYSSYEQYF; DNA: TGTGCCAGCAGTGATTGGACTAGCGGGGGATATAGCTCCTACGAGCAGTACTTC
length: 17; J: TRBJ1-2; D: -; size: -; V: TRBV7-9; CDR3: CASSQALGGGVSSGYTF; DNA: TGTGCCAGCAGCCAAGCCCTAGGGGGGGGCGTCAGCTCCGGCTACACCTTC
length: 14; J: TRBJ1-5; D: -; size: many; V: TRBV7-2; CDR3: CASSLGLINQPQHF; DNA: TGTGCCAGCAGCTTGGGACTCATTAATCAGCCCCAGCATTTT
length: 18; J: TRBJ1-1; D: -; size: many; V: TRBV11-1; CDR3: CASSLAPAATDMNTEAFF; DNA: TGTGCCAGCAGCTTAGCGCCGGCGGCGACCGACATGAACACTGAAGCTTTCTTT
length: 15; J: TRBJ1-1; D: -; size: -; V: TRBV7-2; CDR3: CAGSFSTTGNTEAFF; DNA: TGTGCCGGCAGTTTCTCAACAACAGGGAACACTGAAGCCTTCTTT
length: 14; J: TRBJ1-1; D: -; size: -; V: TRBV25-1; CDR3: CASSSNLGNTEASF; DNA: TGTGCCAGCAGCAGTAATCTGGGGAACACTGAGGCTTCCTTT
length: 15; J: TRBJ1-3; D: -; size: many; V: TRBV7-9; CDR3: CASSLVGLSGNTIYF; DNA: TGTGCCAGCAGCTTAGTGGGTCTCTCTGGAAACACCATATATTTT
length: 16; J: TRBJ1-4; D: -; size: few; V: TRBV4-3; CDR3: CASSLSGQTVDEKLFF; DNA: TGCGCCAGCAGCCTCTCAGGACAGACCGTGGATGAAAAACTGTTTTTT
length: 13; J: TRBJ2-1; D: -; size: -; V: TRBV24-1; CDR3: CATSDRGGDEQFF; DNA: TGTGCCACCAGTGACCGGGGCGGGGATGAGCAGTTCTTC
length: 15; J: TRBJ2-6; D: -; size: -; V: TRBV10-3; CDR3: CAISKGPSGANVLTF; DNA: TGTGCCATCAGTAAGGGGCCTTCTGGGGCCAACGTCCTGACTTTC
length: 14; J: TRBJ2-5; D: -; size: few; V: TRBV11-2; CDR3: CASSLGGYLETQYF; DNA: TGTGCCAGCAGCTTAGGGGGGTACCTAGAGACCCAGTACTTC
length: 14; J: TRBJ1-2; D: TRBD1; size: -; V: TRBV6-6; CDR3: CASRSQGGQYGYTF; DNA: TGTGCCAGCAGGTCCCAGGGGGGCCAATATGGCTACACCTTC
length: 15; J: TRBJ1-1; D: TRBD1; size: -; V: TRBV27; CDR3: CASTLGQGAETEAFF; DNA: TGTGCCAGCACCCTTGGGCAGGGGGCTGAAACTGAAGCTTTCTTT
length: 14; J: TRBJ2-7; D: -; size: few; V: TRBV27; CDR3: CASSIRTQGYEQYF; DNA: TGTGCCAGCAGTATCCGCACACAGGGCTACGAGCAGTACTTC
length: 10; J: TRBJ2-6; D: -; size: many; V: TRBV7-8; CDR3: CASSLAGLTF; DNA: TGTGCCAGCAGCTTAGCGGGACTGACTTTC
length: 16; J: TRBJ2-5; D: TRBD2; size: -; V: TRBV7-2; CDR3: CASRSSGGAGEETQYF; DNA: TGTGCCAGCAGGTCTAGCGGGGGGGCAGGCGAGGAGACCCAGTACTTC
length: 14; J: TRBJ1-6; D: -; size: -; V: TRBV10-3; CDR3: CAINFRVWNSPLHF; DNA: TGTGCCATCAATTTTCGGGTCTGGAATTCACCCCTCCACTTT
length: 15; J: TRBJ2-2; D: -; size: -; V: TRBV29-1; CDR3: CSALGWTANTGELFF; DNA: TGCAGCGCCTTGGGTTGGACAGCGAACACCGGGGAGCTGTTTTTT
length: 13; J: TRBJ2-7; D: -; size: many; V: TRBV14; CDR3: CASSPASLYEQYF; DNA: TGTGCCAGCAGCCCGGCCTCCCTCTACGAGCAGTACTTC
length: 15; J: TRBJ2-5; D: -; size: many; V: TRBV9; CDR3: CASSVASGNQETQYF; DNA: TGTGCCAGCAGCGTAGCCTCTGGGAACCAAGAGACCCAGTACTTC
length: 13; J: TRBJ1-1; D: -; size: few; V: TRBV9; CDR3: CASSRVGRVEAFF; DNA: TGTGCCAGCAGCCGGGTGGGCCGGGTTGAAGCTTTCTTT
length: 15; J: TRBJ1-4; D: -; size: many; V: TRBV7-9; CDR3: CASSLARQTNEKLFF; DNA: TGTGCCAGCAGCTTAGCGCGGCAGACCAATGAAAAACTGTTTTTT